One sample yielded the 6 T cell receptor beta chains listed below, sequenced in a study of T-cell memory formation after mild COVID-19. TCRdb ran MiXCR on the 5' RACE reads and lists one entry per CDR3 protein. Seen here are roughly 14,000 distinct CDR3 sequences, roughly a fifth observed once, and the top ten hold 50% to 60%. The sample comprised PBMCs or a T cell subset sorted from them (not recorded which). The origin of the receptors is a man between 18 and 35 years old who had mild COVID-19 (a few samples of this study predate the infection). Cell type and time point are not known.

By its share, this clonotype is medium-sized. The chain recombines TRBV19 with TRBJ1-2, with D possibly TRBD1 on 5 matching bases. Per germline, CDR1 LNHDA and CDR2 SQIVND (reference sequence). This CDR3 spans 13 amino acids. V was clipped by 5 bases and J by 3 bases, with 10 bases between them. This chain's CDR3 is CASSPRQYYGYTF. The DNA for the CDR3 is TGTGCCAGTAGTCCCAGACAGTACTATGGCTACACCTTC. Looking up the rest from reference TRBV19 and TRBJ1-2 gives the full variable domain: DGGITQSPKYLFRKEGQNVTLSCEQNLNHDAMYWYRQDPGQGLRLIYYSQIVNDFQKGDIAEGYSVSREKKESFPLTVTSAQKNPTAFYLCASSPRQYYGYTFGSGTRLTVV.

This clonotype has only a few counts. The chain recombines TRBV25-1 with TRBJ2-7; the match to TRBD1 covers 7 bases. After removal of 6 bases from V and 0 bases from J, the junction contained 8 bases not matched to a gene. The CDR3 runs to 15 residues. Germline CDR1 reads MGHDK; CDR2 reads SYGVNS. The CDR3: CASSPSDRASYEQYF. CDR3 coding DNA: TGTGCCAGCAGCCCCAGTGACAGGGCCTCCTACGAGCAGTACTTC.

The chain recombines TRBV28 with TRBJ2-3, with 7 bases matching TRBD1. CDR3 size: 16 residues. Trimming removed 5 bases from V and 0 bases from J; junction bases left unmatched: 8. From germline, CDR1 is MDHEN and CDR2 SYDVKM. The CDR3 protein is CASSPMPGQSTDTQYF. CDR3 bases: TGTGCCAGCAGTCCCATGCCGGGACAGAGCACAGATACGCAGTATTTT.

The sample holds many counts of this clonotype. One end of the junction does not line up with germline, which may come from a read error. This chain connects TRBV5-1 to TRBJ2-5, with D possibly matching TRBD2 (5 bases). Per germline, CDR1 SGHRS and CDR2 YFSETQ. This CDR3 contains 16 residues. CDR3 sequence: CASTLTGKRYQETQYF. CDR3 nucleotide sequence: TGCGCCAGCACCTTGACGGGAAAACGGTACCAAGAGACCCAGTACTTC.

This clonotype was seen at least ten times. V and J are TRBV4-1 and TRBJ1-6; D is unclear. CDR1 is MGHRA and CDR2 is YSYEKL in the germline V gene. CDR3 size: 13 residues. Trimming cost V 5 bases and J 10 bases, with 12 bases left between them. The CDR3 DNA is TGCGCCAGCAGCAGCGGTCCAGACTCACCCCTCCACTTT. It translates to CASSSGPDSPLHF.

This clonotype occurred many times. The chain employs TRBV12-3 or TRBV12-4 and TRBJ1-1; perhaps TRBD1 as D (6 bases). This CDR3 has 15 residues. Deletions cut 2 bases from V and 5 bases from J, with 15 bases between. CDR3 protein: CASSLLQGGRTEAFF. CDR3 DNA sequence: TGTGCCAGCAGTTTATTACAGGGCGGTCGGACTGAAGCTTTCTTT.